Below, 30 T cell receptor beta chains from the same sample are listed, as sequenced in a study of shared clonotypes between healthy human individuals. Generated by immunoSEQ multiplex PCR, the TCRdb table keeps only in-frame clones and is missing some. The table has 2 million to 2.5 million clones, about 93% seen once; the top ten hold more than 1.5%. Naive CD8 cells lacked CD45RO, underwent positive selection for CCR7 and left out terminally differentiated effector memory CD45RA+ cells. The sample consisted of naive CD8+ T cells from PBMCs. Every receptor here comes from a man aged 18 to 35 in good health. Some clones in this sample may be carry-over from other donors' samples.

The rearrangement uses TRBV15 and TRBJ2-3, with D possibly being TRBD2 (5 bases). V lost 1 base, J lost 1 base, and 12 bases lay in between. CDR3 length equals 16 residues. Germline CDR1 LNHNV, CDR2 YYDKDF (reference sequence). CDR3 residues: CATSRADFGGTDTQYF. The CDR3 region has the DNA TGTGCCACCAGCAGAGCGGATTTCGGGGGCACAGATACGCAGTATTTT.

The V call is TRBV10-3, the J call TRBJ1-4; 7 positions agree with TRBD1. This CDR3 is built from 15 residues. In germline, CDR1 is ENHRY, CDR2 SYGVKD. Trimming at V came to 2 bases and at J to 8 bases, leaving 8 bases not matched to a gene. The CDR3 DNA sequence: TGTGCCATCAGTGAGACTTCAGGGGGGGACGAAAAACTGTTTTTT. Translation gives CAISETSGGDEKLFF.

The rearrangement uses TRBV4-2 and TRBJ2-5; tentative D call: TRBD2 (5 bases). Germline V gives CDR1 LGHNA, CDR2 YNFKEQ. Trimming removed 2 bases from V and 4 bases from J, with 8 bases in between. This CDR3 is 13 amino acids long. The CDR3 nucleotides read TGTGCCAGCAGCCAACAGCGGCGAGAGACCCAGTACTTC. It codes for CASSQQRRETQYF.

The chain combines TRBV18 with TRBJ2-7; 14 bases align to TRBD2. After removal of 5 bases from V and 3 bases from J, the junction contained 9 bases not matched to a gene. Germline assignment: CDR1 KGHSH and CDR2 LQKENI. This CDR3 spans 17 amino acids. The CDR3 loop is CASSAKQGTSGSYEQYF. CDR3 bases: TGTGCCAGCTCAGCAAAACAGGGGACTAGCGGGAGCTACGAGCAGTACTTC.

This rearrangement joins TRBV29-1 to TRBJ2-4; D call uncertain. The germline V gene encodes CDR1 SQVTM and CDR2 ANQGSEA. The CDR3 is made up of 16 amino acids. V shed 0 bases and J shed 0 bases, with 12 bases lying between them. CDR3 residues: CSVEEWQPVAKNIQYF. The CDR3 coding sequence is TGCAGCGTTGAAGAATGGCAACCTGTAGCCAAAAACATTCAGTACTTC.

The chain couples TRBV30 to TRBJ2-5; 7 nucleotides align to TRBD1. The end of the DNA aligns better with TRBJ2-7, so the J call may be wrong. The V gene's germline CDR1 is GTSNPN and CDR2 SVGIG (reference sequence). The CDR3 is 14 residues long. CDR3 residues: CAWSIGTDSYEQYF. The CDR3 DNA is TGTGCCTGGAGTATTGGGACAGACTCCTACGAGCAGTACTTC.

The chain recombines TRBV11-3 with TRBJ2-1; unclear D gene. This CDR3 contains 13 residues. Trimming took off 1 base at V and 8 bases at J, with 9 bases between the two ends. Germline V gene lookup returns CDR1 SGHNT and CDR2 YENEEA. CDR3 DNA: TGTGCCAGCAGCTTAGGCCCCGAGGATGAGCAGTTCTTC. Protein: CASSLGPEDEQFF.

In its sample, this clone was seen once. The J gene is TRBJ1-1, the V gene TRBV6-1; D is perhaps TRBD1 (5 bases). The V gene's germline CDR1 is MNHNS and CDR2 SASEGT. The CDR3 covers 17 residues. V lost 1 base to trimming and J lost 9 bases, with 24 bases between them. The CDR3 nucleotides read TGTGCCAGCAGTGAAGAAGTGCATGGGTCCCCGACGGGGCAAGCTTTCTTT. Encoded protein: CASSEEVHGSPTGQAFF.

The genes are TRBV27 and TRBJ1-4; D unclear. This CDR3 has 16 amino acids. Germline loops: CDR1 MNHEY, CDR2 SMNVEV (reference sequence). V was trimmed by 5 bases and J by 5 bases, leaving 18 bases between them. The CDR3 reads CASSETTGRMNEKLFF. In nucleotides, the CDR3 is TGTGCCAGCAGTGAAACAACCGGGAGGATGAATGAAAAACTGTTTTTT.

The V and J genes are TRBV9 and TRBJ1-4; a possible D gene is TRBD1 (5 bases). The germline V gene encodes CDR1 SGDLS and CDR2 YYNGEE. The V end lost 4 bases, the J end lost 7 bases, and 17 bases lay between the germline ends. This CDR3 comprises 15 residues. CDR3 residues: CASSPRPGTGEKLFF. For the CDR3, the DNA is TGTGCCAGCAGCCCCCGCCCGGGGACCGGTGAAAAACTGTTTTTT. The full variable domain, rest sourced from reference TRBV9 and TRBJ1-4, is DSGVTQTPKHLITATGQRVTLRCSPRSGDLSVYWYQQSLDQGLQFLIQYYNGEERAKGNILERFSAQQFPDLHSELNLSSLELGDSALYFCASSPRPGTGEKLFFGSGTQLSVL.

The rearrangement uses TRBV6-6 and TRBJ2-7; TRBD1 aligns across 8 bases. The CDR3 length is 15 residues. CDR1 MNHNY and CDR2 SVGAGI come from the germline V gene (reference sequence). Unmatched junction bases numbered 11, after V lost 7 bases and J lost 3 bases. This CDR3 reads CASIGPGQALYEQYF. CDR3 sequence (DNA): TGTGCCAGCATTGGACCGGGACAGGCGCTCTACGAGCAGTACTTC.

The chain recombines TRBV28 with TRBJ2-5; 16 bases map to TRBD2. V lost 5 bases, J lost 5 bases, and 14 bases stayed unmatched. From germline, CDR1 is MDHEN and CDR2 SYDVKM. The CDR3 spans 19 residues. The CDR3 DNA sequence: TGTGCCAGCAGTCCGACCCCGGGACTAGCGGGAGGGCTTGAGGAGACCCAGTACTTC. Encoded protein: CASSPTPGLAGGLEETQYF. The whole variable domain, filled in from reference TRBV28 and TRBJ2-5, reads DVKVTQSSRYLVKRTGEKVFLECVQDMDHENMFWYRQDPGLGLRLIYFSYDVKMKEKGDIPEGYSVSREKKERFSLILESASTNQTSMYLCASSPTPGLAGGLEETQYFGPGTRLLVL.

The chain carries TRBV27 and TRBJ1-1, with a tentative D call TRBD1 (5 bases). Germline V gene data show CDR1 as MNHEY and CDR2 as SMNVEV (reference sequence). V lost 5 bases and J 7 bases, leaving 14 bases between the germline ends. The CDR3 has 13 amino acids. The CDR3, as DNA: TGTGCCAGCAGTGAGTTGGGACTGATTGAAGCTTTCTTT. Protein: CASSELGLIEAFF.

The chain employs TRBV5-6 and TRBJ2-3; TRBD2 is a possible D gene (5 bases). The CDR3 spans 15 residues. Germline CDR1 SGHDT, CDR2 YYEEEE. Trimming shortened V by 1 base and J by 3 bases, and 12 bases separated the two germline ends. CDR3 loop: CASSLPGTVTDTQYF. As DNA, the CDR3 is TGTGCCAGCAGCTTGCCGGGAACGGTGACAGATACGCAGTATTTT. The whole variable domain, filled in from reference TRBV5-6 and TRBJ2-3, reads DAGVTQSPTHLIKTRGQQVTLRCSPKSGHDTVSWYQQALGQGPQFIFQYYEEEERQRGNFPDRFSGHQFPNYSSELNVNALLLGDSALYLCASSLPGTVTDTQYFGPGTRLTVL.

The V call is TRBV6-1, the J call TRBJ2-2, with TRBD1 matching 7 bases. Trimming cost V 5 bases and J 2 bases; bases outside gene matches: 5. The CDR3 has 15 residues. CDR1 is MNHNS, CDR2 SASEGT, per germline. This chain's CDR3 is CASSKGQSNTGELFF. CDR3 in DNA: TGTGCCAGCAGTAAGGGACAGTCAAACACCGGGGAGCTGTTTTTT.

V usage is TRBV6-5 and J usage is TRBJ2-1; TRBD2 might be the D (5 bases). Per germline, CDR1 MNHEY and CDR2 SVGAGI. V lost 7 bases, J lost 4 bases, and 11 bases lay in between. The CDR3 covers 13 residues. The CDR3 protein is CASTSTGYNEQFF. The CDR3 nucleotides read TGTGCCAGCACGTCAACGGGGTACAATGAGCAGTTCTTC.

This clone showed up just once. The chain links TRBV27 to TRBJ2-3, with a possible D match to TRBD2 (5 bases). The CDR3 is made up of 14 amino acids. V lost 1 base and J lost 4, with 9 bases in between. CDR1 and CDR2 from the germline V gene are MNHEY and SMNVEV (reference sequence). The CDR3 loop reads CASSLYPSPDTQYF. The CDR3 bases are TGTGCCAGCAGTTTATACCCTAGCCCAGATACGCAGTATTTT.

The chain has TRBV19 and TRBJ1-5, with TRBD1 as a possible D gene (5 bases). This CDR3 spans 14 amino acids. Germline CDR1 LNHDA, CDR2 SQIVND (reference sequence). Trimming took off 7 bases at V and 7 bases at J, with 17 bases between the two ends. CDR3 sequence: CASNTAKGRQPQHF. In nucleotides, the CDR3 is TGTGCCAGTAATACCGCCAAGGGGAGGCAGCCCCAGCATTTT.

This chain uses TRBV29-1 with TRBJ2-1; 8 bases match TRBD2. The CDR3 has 16 residues. J gave up 0 bases and V 3 bases, and 7 bases lay outside the gene matches. Germline CDR1 reads SQVTM; CDR2 reads ANQGSEA. The CDR3 coding sequence is TGCAGCGTTGAGGGGACTCTAGCGGGCTCCTACAATGAGCAGTTCTTC. This encodes CSVEGTLAGSYNEQFF.

Comment on this clone: Other DNA sequences in the same sample also yield this CDR3. This chain joins TRBV27 and TRBJ2-7; TRBD2 aligns across 7 bases. Germline CDR1 and CDR2: MNHEY and SMNVEV (reference sequence). Trimming removed 4 bases from V and 2 bases from J; junction bases left unmatched: 5. There are 14 residues in the CDR3. CDR3 in amino acids: CASSSGLGTYEQYF. The CDR3 nucleotides read TGTGCCAGCAGTTCCGGACTAGGTACCTACGAGCAGTACTTC.

This clone was seen once. The chain couples TRBV20-1 to TRBJ2-1; unclear D gene. Germline assignment: CDR1 DFQATT and CDR2 SNEGSKA (reference sequence). This CDR3 is 8 amino acids long. The V end lost 7 bases, the J end lost 9 bases, and 4 bases lay between the germline ends. The CDR3 region is CSVSEQFF. CDR3 DNA sequence: TGCAGTGTAAGTGAGCAGTTCTTC.

The gene calls are TRBV2 and TRBJ2-4; D gene ambiguous. This CDR3 is built from 18 residues. Trimming left V 1 base short and J 0 bases short, with 16 bases between. Germline values: CDR1 SNHLY, CDR2 FYNNEI. This chain's CDR3 is CASSEGFRMGLAKNIQYF. The CDR3, as DNA: TGTGCCAGCAGTGAAGGTTTTCGGATGGGGTTAGCCAAAAACATTCAGTACTTC.

The V call is TRBV19, the J call TRBJ2-1, with D perhaps matching TRBD1 or TRBD2 (5 bases each). Looked up from germline, CDR1 is LNHDA and CDR2 is SQIVND (reference sequence). V gave up 6 bases and J gave up 4 bases, with 10 bases separating them. CDR3 length: 13 residues. The CDR3 sequence: CASRGTIYNEQFF. The CDR3 DNA is TGTGCCAGTAGGGGGACCATTTACAATGAGCAGTTCTTC.

This sequence joins TRBV9 and TRBJ1-2; unclear D gene. The V gene lost 3 bases and the J gene lost 8 bases, with 14 bases spanning the gap. CDR3 size: 13 residues. CDR1 SGDLS and CDR2 YYNGEE come from the germline V gene. CDR3 sequence (DNA): TGTGCCAGCAGCGACACCTTACTTGCAGGCTACACCTTC. Protein: CASSDTLLAGYTF.

This clone was observed a handful of times. This rearrangement joins TRBV7-2 to TRBJ1-5, with D possibly being TRBD1 (5 bases). Germline CDR1 SGHTA, CDR2 FQGNSA. V was cut by 3 bases and J by 2 bases, with 11 bases left in between. The CDR3 contains 15 residues. The CDR3 here is CASSFWDGRNQPQHF. The CDR3 DNA reads TGTGCCAGCAGCTTCTGGGACGGCCGCAATCAGCCCCAGCATTTT.

This chain uses TRBV6-1 with TRBJ1-5; D possibly corresponds to TRBD1 (6 bases). The CDR3 extends over 16 amino acids. Germline CDR1 and CDR2: MNHNS and SASEGT. V lost 2 bases and J lost 9, with 20 bases in between. Here the CDR3 DNA reads TGTGCCAGCAGTGAACCCCCTGGGGGCACCCTGAGGCCCCAGCATTTT. This encodes CASSEPPGGTLRPQHF.

This clone was seen just once. The gene calls are TRBV6-5 and TRBJ1-1, with a possible D match to TRBD1 (5 bases). V shed 6 bases and J shed 5 bases, with 19 bases lying between them. The CDR3 contains 15 residues. CDR1 is MNHEY, CDR2 SVGAGI, per germline. The CDR3 is CASSWGGGLWTEAFF. The CDR3 nucleotides read TGTGCCAGCAGCTGGGGGGGAGGATTGTGGACTGAAGCTTTCTTT.

The genes are TRBV10-3 and TRBJ2-7, with TRBD2 matching over 14 bases. J was trimmed by 4 bases and V by 2 bases; bases with no gene match: 10. The CDR3 has 18 amino acids. Germline V gene data show CDR1 as ENHRY and CDR2 as SYGVKD. The CDR3 protein is CAISEGTSGSLRGYEQYF. The CDR3 DNA follows: TGTGCCATCAGTGAGGGGACTAGCGGGAGCCTTAGGGGATACGAGCAGTACTTC.

This clone was recorded once. This chain connects TRBV5-1 to TRBJ1-1; D ambiguous. Looked up from germline, CDR1 is SGHRS and CDR2 is YFSETQ. The CDR3 loop spans 15 amino acids. V was clipped by 1 base and J by 3 bases, with 13 bases between them. The CDR3: CASSLRVQEHTEAFF. CDR3 nucleotides: TGCGCCAGCAGCTTGAGGGTTCAGGAGCACACTGAAGCTTTCTTT.

The rearrangement uses TRBV7-3 and TRBJ1-4; no reliable D call. Looked up from germline, CDR1 is SGHTA and CDR2 is FQGTGA. The CDR3 contains 13 residues. V was cut by 7 bases and J by 8 bases, with 14 bases left in between. Here the CDR3 reads CASTDRADEKLFF. CDR3 sequence (DNA): TGTGCCAGCACAGACCGGGCAGACGAAAAACTGTTTTTT.